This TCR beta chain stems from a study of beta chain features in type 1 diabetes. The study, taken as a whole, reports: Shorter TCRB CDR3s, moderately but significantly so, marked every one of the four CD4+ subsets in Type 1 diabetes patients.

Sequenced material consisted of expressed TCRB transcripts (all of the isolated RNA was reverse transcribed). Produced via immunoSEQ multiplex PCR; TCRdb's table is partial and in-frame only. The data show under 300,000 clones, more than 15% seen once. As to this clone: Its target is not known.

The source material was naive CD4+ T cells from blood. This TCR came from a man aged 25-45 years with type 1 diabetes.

CDR3 amino acids: CASSLGLPGENEQFF. Here the CDR3 DNA reads TGCGCCAGCAGCTTGGGGTTGCCGGGGGAGAATGAGCAGTTCTTC. The V and J genes are TRBV5-1 and TRBJ2-1, with D perhaps TRBD2 (6 bases). Trimming pared 0 bases from V and 7 bases from J, leaving 14 bases between. The V gene's germline CDR1 is SGHRS and CDR2 YFSETQ. The CDR3 extends over 15 amino acids.